This T cell receptor (beta chain) stems from a study of blood T cell repertoires in COVID-19. In the study overall: COVID-19 samples from acute and convalescent phases originated in the United States, Italy and Spain.

Participants, about 18 to 90 years old, spanned more than 20 US areas. Generated by immunoSEQ multiplex PCR, the TCRdb table keeps only in-frame clones and is missing some. The repertoire holds fewer than 300,000 clones, with 90% as singletons. CDR3 length: 14 amino acids. The ends lost 9 bases at V and 2 bases at J; junction bases unmatched: 5. CDR1 LNHNV and CDR2 YYDKDF come from the germline V gene (reference sequence). This chain uses TRBV15 with TRBJ1-5; 9 bases are shared with TRBD1. Sequencing was performed on PBMCs or T cells enriched from blood (not recorded which). The origin of this receptor is a woman younger than 45 who had recovered from COVID-19. The CDR3 spells CATTRDRGNQPQHF. In nucleotides, the CDR3 is TGTGCCACGACCCGGGACAGGGGCAATCAGCCCCAGCATTTT.